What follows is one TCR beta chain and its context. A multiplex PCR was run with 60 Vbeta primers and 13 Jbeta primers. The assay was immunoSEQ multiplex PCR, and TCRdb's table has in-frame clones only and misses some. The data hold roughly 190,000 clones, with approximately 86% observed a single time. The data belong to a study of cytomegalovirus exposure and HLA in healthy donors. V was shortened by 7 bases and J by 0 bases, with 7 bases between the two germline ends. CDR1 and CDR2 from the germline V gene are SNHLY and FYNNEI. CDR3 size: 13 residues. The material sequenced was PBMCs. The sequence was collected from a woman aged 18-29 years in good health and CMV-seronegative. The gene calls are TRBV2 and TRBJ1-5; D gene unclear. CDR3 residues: CASTRDSNQPQHF. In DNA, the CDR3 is TGTGCCAGCACACGGGATAGCAATCAGCCCCAGCATTTT.